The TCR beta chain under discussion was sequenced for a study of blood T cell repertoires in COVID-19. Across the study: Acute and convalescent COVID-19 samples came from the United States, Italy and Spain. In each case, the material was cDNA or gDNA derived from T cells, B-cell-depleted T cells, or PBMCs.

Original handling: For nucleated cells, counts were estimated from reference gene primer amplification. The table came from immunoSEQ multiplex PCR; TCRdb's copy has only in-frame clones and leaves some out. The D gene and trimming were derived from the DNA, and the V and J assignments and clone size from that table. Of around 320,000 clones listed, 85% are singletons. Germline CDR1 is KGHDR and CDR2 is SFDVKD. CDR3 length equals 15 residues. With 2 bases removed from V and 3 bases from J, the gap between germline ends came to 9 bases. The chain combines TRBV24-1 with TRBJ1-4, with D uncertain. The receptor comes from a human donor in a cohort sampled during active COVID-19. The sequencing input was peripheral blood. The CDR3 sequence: CATSDSGESNEKLFF. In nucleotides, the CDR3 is TGTGCCACCAGTGATTCCGGAGAGTCTAATGAAAAACTGTTTTTT.